This TCR beta chain is drawn from a study of cytomegalovirus exposure and HLA in healthy donors. Whole-study context: The roughly 130 validation repertoires, a later analysis reported, used the same platform as the approximately 730 repertoires from the first cohort. Study results and limitations: In vitro work confirmed that a few CMV-associated chains recognize CMV antigens. The study labeled 164 TCR beta chains cytomegalovirus-associated. The classifier reportedly diagnosed cytomegalovirus status with high specificity and sensitivity.

Measured with immunoSEQ multiplex PCR; TCRdb has only the in-frame clones, and not every one. The data contain over 200,000 clones, roughly 87% of them singletons. Germline V gene data show CDR1 as KGHSH and CDR2 as LQKENI. With 3 bases removed from V and 1 base from J, the gap between germline ends came to 12 bases. The CDR3 spans 15 residues. Concerning this clone itself: The target antigen is unknown.

The V gene is TRBV18, the J gene TRBJ2-5, with D possibly matching TRBD1 (5 bases). The sequenced sample consisted of PBMCs. The TCR sequence derives from a woman aged 18-29 years in good health and CMV-seropositive. For the CDR3, the DNA is TGTGCCAGCTCACCCATGACAGATATCCAAGAGACCCAGTACTTC. Translating it yields CASSPMTDIQETQYF.